Included here is one T cell receptor (beta chain) sequence, with context. Its matching antigen is unknown. Specified treatment: roughly 18 received Ad26.COV2.S at low or high dose, single or two shots; about five received placebo; per-sample allocation not given. Day 63 after the first vaccine or placebo injection was the time point for sampling. Donation came from an adult in Boston who was aged 18-55 years. An Ad26 vector carrying the Wuhan-strain SARS-CoV-2 spike served as the vaccine. Assay used: immunoSEQ multiplex PCR; TCRdb lists only in-frame clones, some missing. Of about 400,000 clones in the sample, approximately 91% were seen once. This sample is part of a study of Ad26.COV2.S vaccination and SARS-CoV-2 variants. Study overall: The study gave Ad26.COV2.S intramuscularly, once or twice 56 days apart. Study-wide results and limits: It was vaccine recipients, not placebo recipients, who had the higher spike-specific TCR breadth.

The germline gives CDR1 KGHSH, CDR2 LQKENI. Trimming removed 4 bases at V and 7 bases at J, with 17 bases between. The CDR3 sequence is 15 residues long. V and J are TRBV18 and TRBJ2-1, with D tentatively TRBD2 (5 bases). The TCR sequence derives from a person aged 18-65 years who received the Ad26.COV2.S COVID-19 vaccine or a placebo. The input for sequencing was peripheral blood, taken in a trial of Ad26.COV2.S vaccine versus placebo. The CDR3 DNA follows: TGTGCCAGCTCACTGGGAGTTCAGGACTGGAATGAGCAGTTCTTC. Translation gives CASSLGVQDWNEQFF.